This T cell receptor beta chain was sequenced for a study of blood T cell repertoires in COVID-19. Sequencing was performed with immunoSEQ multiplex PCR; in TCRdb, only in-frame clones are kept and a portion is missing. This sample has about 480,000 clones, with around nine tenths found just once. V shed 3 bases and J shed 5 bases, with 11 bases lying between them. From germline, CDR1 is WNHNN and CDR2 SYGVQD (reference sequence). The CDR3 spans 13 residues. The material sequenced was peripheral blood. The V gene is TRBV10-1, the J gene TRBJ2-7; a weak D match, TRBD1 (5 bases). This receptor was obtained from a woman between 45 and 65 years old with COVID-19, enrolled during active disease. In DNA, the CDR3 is TGCGCCAGCAGTGATTTTAAAGGGGACGAGCAGTACTTC. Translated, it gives CASSDFKGDEQYF.